These 3 T cell receptor beta chains were sequenced from one sample in a study of spatial heterogeneity in lung cancer (dated by TCRdb to the late 2010s). The investigation overall reported the following: The tumor nonsynonymous mutation count correlated with the number of expanded alpha and beta TCRs within the tumor.

The time point label corresponds to: sample taken at primary tumor resection. Antigens of these TCRs are unknown. Receptors were amplified or captured by 5' RACE. The sample was run on a NextSeq 500. TCRdb trimmed the raw reads at Q25, called clones with MiXCR and kept productive beta chains. Every entry covers one CDR3 protein and lists the most common genes and DNA from its rows. Present in this sample are about 13,000 distinct CDR3 sequences, around 6% of which were seen just once. The ten largest clones add up to approximately 10% of the sample. This specimen consisted of lung tumor tissue, obtained at surgery. Receptors were obtained from a female donor with early-stage non-small cell lung cancer.

This clonotype is labeled medium-sized. This rearrangement joins TRBV7-8 to TRBJ2-3; unclear D gene. V dropped 2 bases and J dropped 4 bases, with 4 bases sitting between them. This CDR3 is 12 amino acids long. CDR1 SGHVS and CDR2 FQNEAQ come from the germline V gene. The CDR3 nucleotides are TGTGCCAGCAGCTTAACGGCAGATACGCAGTATTTT. As protein: CASSLTADTQYF.

This clonotype was seen repeatedly, ten times or more. The chain joins TRBV6-1 to TRBJ1-1; no definite D call. Trimming left V 3 bases short and J 0 bases short, with 5 bases between. CDR1 is MNHNS, CDR2 SASEGT, per germline. CDR3 length: 13 residues. Here the CDR3 reads CASSDRVNTEAFF. CDR3 coding DNA: TGTGCCAGCAGTGATAGGGTGAACACTGAAGCTTTCTTT.

This clonotype is categorized as medium-sized (0.01 to 0.1%). The chain recombines TRBV7-9 with TRBJ1-1, with no clear D. V lost 4 bases and J lost 5, with 5 bases in between. Germline V gene data show CDR1 as SEHNR and CDR2 as FQNEAQ (reference sequence). The CDR3 runs to 11 residues. CDR3 in amino acids: CASSSLTEAFF. CDR3 in DNA: TGTGCCAGCAGCTCCCTAACTGAAGCTTTCTTT.